This T cell receptor (beta chain) was sequenced for a study of cytomegalovirus exposure and HLA in healthy donors. Concerning this clone: Its matching antigen is unknown.

PCR was performed using 60 Vbeta and 13 Jbeta primers. Produced via immunoSEQ multiplex PCR; TCRdb's table is partial and in-frame only. The profile shows 100,000 to 150,000 clones, roughly 70% of them singletons. Study observations and caveats: The authors considered a cluster of highly shared sequence variants likely to be a sequencing artifact. Analysis was carried out at a later point, and it linked a missense DCLRE1C variant to TCR beta V- and J-gene trimming. In a later analysis, parvovirus B19, influenza, CMV and Epstein-Barr virus appeared linked to several top co-occurrence clusters.

The CDR3 covers 15 residues. Germline lookup yields CDR1 MNHEY and CDR2 SVGAGI. V lost 7 bases and J lost 4, with 17 bases in between. Sampled while nominally healthy, donors likely had unrecorded immune exposures. The clonotype comes from a man in his forties in good health and CMV-seropositive. The chain couples TRBV6-5 to TRBJ1-3, with D perhaps TRBD1 (6 bases). The source material was PBMCs. The CDR3: CASTRDLGGGNTIYF. The CDR3 DNA sequence: TGTGCCAGCACTCGGGACCTAGGGGGAGGAAACACCATATATTTT.